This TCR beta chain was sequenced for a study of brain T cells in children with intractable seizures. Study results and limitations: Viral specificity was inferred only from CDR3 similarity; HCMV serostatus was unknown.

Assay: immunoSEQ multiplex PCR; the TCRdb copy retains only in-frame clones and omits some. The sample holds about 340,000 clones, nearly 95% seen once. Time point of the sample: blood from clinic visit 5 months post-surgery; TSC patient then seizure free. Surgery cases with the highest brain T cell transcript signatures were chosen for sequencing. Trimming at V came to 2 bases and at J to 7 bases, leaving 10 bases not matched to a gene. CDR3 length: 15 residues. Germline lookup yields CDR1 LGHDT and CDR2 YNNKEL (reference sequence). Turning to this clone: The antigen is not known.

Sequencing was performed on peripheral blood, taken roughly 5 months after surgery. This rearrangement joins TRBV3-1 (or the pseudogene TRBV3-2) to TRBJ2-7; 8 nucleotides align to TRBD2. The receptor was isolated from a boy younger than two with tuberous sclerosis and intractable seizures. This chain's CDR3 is CASSQIAGSPGEQYF. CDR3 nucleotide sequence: TGTGCCAGCAGCCAAATAGCGGGATCCCCGGGTGAGCAGTACTTC.